One and the same sample provided the 20 T cell receptor beta chains below, sequenced in a study of blood T cells in healthy people across ages. PCR was performed a second time for roughly 7 to 11 cycles using a sample-barcoded 5' primer and a J-beta primer mix. TCRdb recomputed calls from the 5' RACE reads with MiXCR, one row per CDR3 protein. Of 1.5 million to 2 million distinct CDR3 sequences in the sample, about 30% were seen once. The material sequenced was blood. These receptors were taken from a woman aged 25-40 years in good health.

This rearrangement joins TRBV20-1 to TRBJ1-2, with 9 bases identical to TRBD1. This CDR3 has 15 residues. Germline CDR1 DFQATT, CDR2 SNEGSKA (reference sequence). V gave up 3 bases and J gave up 9 bases; unmatched junction bases: 14. The CDR3 region has the DNA TGCAGTGCTAGTAAGGGGACCGGGACAGGGAACAGCTACACCTTC. This codes for CSASKGTGTGNSYTF.

The chain joins TRBV12-3 or TRBV12-4 to TRBJ2-7, with a weak D call TRBD1 (6 bases). The CDR3 has 14 residues. V gave up 1 base and J gave up 6 bases, with 13 bases separating them. CDR3 region: CASSLGEGVGEQYF. The CDR3 nucleotides read TGTGCCAGCAGTTTAGGAGAGGGGGTCGGCGAGCAGTACTTC.

The J gene is TRBJ2-1, the V gene TRBV7-8, with 10 bases that match TRBD2. Germline V gene data show CDR1 as SGHVS and CDR2 as FQNEAQ. The ends lost 5 bases at V and 5 bases at J; junction bases unmatched: 9. The CDR3 covers 16 residues. In DNA, the CDR3 is TGTGCCAGCAGCAAAAGCGGGGGGGCCGGTAACAATGAGCAGTTCTTC. Its translation: CASSKSGGAGNNEQFF.

The CDR3 protein is CASTSGLAKGGQFF. The CDR3 bases are TGCGCCAGCACCTCGGGACTAGCGAAGGGTGGGCAGTTCTTC. The rearrangement uses TRBV5-1 and TRBJ2-1, with 10 bases identical to TRBD2. The CDR3 runs 14 residues. Germline V lookup: CDR1 SGHRS, CDR2 YFSETQ. V shed 6 bases, J shed 12 bases, and the junction held 12 bases outside the gene matches.

This chain uses TRBV27 with TRBJ2-1; 8 positions agree with TRBD1. V gave up 6 bases and J gave up 7 bases; unmatched junction bases: 14. Germline V gene data show CDR1 as MNHEY and CDR2 as SMNVEV (reference sequence). The length of the CDR3 is 16 residues. In nucleotides, the CDR3 is TGTGCCAGCAGAGAACTTTGGGACAGGTGGGAAAATGAGCAGTTCTTC. It yields the protein CASRELWDRWENEQFF.

The chain has TRBV28 and TRBJ1-2; D gene uncertain. Germline V CDR1 and CDR2: MDHEN, SYDVKM. The length of the CDR3 is 13 residues. Trimming shortened V by 9 bases and J by 4 bases, and 15 bases separated the two germline ends. This CDR3 is CASSGVFFYGYTF. The CDR3 DNA is TGTGCCAGTTCCGGAGTTTTTTTCTATGGCTACACCTTC.

This clonotype came up a few times. The rearrangement uses TRBV5-1 and TRBJ1-1; 8 bases agree with TRBD1. Per the germline V gene, CDR1 is SGHRS and CDR2 is YFSETQ. The junction had 5 bases not matched to a gene; V was cut back by 0 bases and J by 4 bases. This CDR3 is 15 amino acids long. The CDR3 DNA is TGCGCCAGCAGCTTGGGACAGGGGATTGGCACTGAAGCTTTCTTT. It encodes CASSLGQGIGTEAFF.

This clonotype was observed a handful of times. This chain links TRBV5-1 with TRBJ2-5; perhaps D is TRBD1 or TRBD2 (5 bases each). The V end lost 3 bases, the J end lost 5 bases, and 17 bases lay between the germline ends. The germline V gene encodes CDR1 SGHRS and CDR2 YFSETQ. The CDR3 is made up of 15 amino acids. The CDR3 nucleotides are TGCGCCAGCAGCTCCCGAGGGGAGTCGAGGGAGACCCAGTACTTC. Its translation is CASSSRGESRETQYF.

This rearrangement joins TRBV20-1 to TRBJ1-2, with D possibly matching TRBD1 (5 bases). Trimming pared 6 bases from V and 2 bases from J, leaving 13 bases between. The germline V gene encodes CDR1 DFQATT and CDR2 SNEGSKA (reference sequence). This CDR3 spans 13 amino acids. CDR3 nucleotides: TGCAGTGCGCGGCGGGGCAGCAACTATGGCTACACCTTC. Protein: CSARRGSNYGYTF.

This clonotype was detected many times. The genes are TRBV7-2 and TRBJ1-6, with 9 bases identical to TRBD1. V shed 5 bases and J 5 bases; nucleotides not matched to a gene: 4. The CDR3 totals 15 residues. Germline CDR1 SGHTA, CDR2 FQGNSA. The CDR3 DNA follows: TGTGCCAGCAGCCCCGGGACAGGGAATAATTCACCCCTCCACTTT. Translating gives CASSPGTGNNSPLHF.

The chain is built from TRBV15 and TRBJ1-1; the match to TRBD1 covers 7 bases. CDR1 and CDR2 from the germline V gene are LNHNV and YYDKDF (reference sequence). With V trimmed by 5 bases and J by 4 bases, 10 bases remained unmatched. This CDR3 is 15 amino acids long. CDR3 in amino acids: CATSVHRGGGTEAFF. Here the CDR3 DNA reads TGTGCCACCAGCGTGCACAGGGGTGGGGGCACTGAAGCTTTCTTT.

This clonotype was found many times. The V call is TRBV10-3, the J call TRBJ2-1; tentatively, D is TRBD1 or TRBD2 (7 bases each). The CDR3 runs to 15 residues. Germline V lookup: CDR1 ENHRY, CDR2 SYGVKD. V lost 4 bases and J lost 7, with 17 bases in between. The CDR3 loop reads CAISASTGRVNEQFF. For the CDR3, the DNA is TGTGCCATCAGTGCCTCGACAGGGAGGGTGAATGAGCAGTTCTTC.

The V call is TRBV6-6, the J call TRBJ1-4, with no clear D. The germline V and J ends were trimmed by 6 bases and 0 bases, with 2 bases remaining between them. This CDR3 region has 12 residues. The germline CDR1 and CDR2 sequences are MNHNY and SVGAGI (reference sequence). The CDR3 reads CASRSTNEKLFF. The CDR3 DNA reads as TGTGCCAGCAGGTCAACTAATGAAAAACTGTTTTTT.

Ten or more counts support this clonotype. At one end the junction does not follow the germline gene, possibly because of a read error. The V gene is TRBV6-1, the J gene TRBJ1-6, with D maybe TRBD1 (5 bases). The CDR3 consists of 14 residues. Per the germline V gene, CDR1 is MNHNS and CDR2 is SASEGT. CDR3 sequence reads: CASSDRGRNSPLHF. The CDR3 DNA follows: TGCGCCAGCAGTGACCGGGGGAGAAATTCACCCCTCCACTTT.

This clonotype was seen many times. V gene TRBV4-1 combines with J gene TRBJ2-7; the D is unclear. The CDR3 has 13 residues. Germline V gene lookup returns CDR1 MGHRA and CDR2 YSYEKL. The germline V and J ends were trimmed by 0 bases and 6 bases, with 9 bases remaining between them. The CDR3 coding sequence is TGCGCCAGCAGCCAAGATACGGGTTCCGAGCAGTACTTC. This translates into CASSQDTGSEQYF.

The chain combines TRBV18 with TRBJ2-1, with 11 bases aligning to TRBD2. This CDR3 region has 18 residues. V lost 3 bases, J lost 8 bases, and 15 bases stayed unmatched. CDR1 KGHSH and CDR2 LQKENI come from the germline V gene. The CDR3 DNA is TGTGCCAGCTCACCCCCTAGCGGGAGGTTTAAGAACTCTGATGAGCAGTTCTTC. Its translation is CASSPPSGRFKNSDEQFF. The complete variable domain, with remaining parts taken from reference TRBV18 and TRBJ2-1, reads NAGVMQNPRHLVRRRGQEARLRCSPMKGHSHVYWYRQLPEEGLKFMVYLQKENIIDESGMPKERFSAEFPKEGPSILRIQQVVRGDSAAYFCASSPPSGRFKNSDEQFFGPGTRLTVL.

The chain couples TRBV12-3 or TRBV12-4 to TRBJ1-2, with D perhaps TRBD1 (5 bases). The CDR3 has 14 amino acids. Trimming left V 4 bases short and J 2 bases short, with 11 bases between. The CDR3 sequence: CASSSQAGNYGYTF. The CDR3 region has the DNA TGTGCCAGCAGTTCTCAGGCAGGGAACTATGGCTACACCTTC.

This sequence joins TRBV28 and TRBJ2-1; D remains unclear. The CDR3 length is 14 residues. Germline V gene data show CDR1 as MDHEN and CDR2 as SYDVKM. V shed 6 bases and J shed 7 bases, with 16 bases lying between them. CDR3 sequence reads: CASRFRSAWNEQFF. CDR3 coding DNA: TGTGCCAGCAGGTTTCGGTCAGCTTGGAATGAGCAGTTCTTC.

The chain joins TRBV15 to TRBJ1-4, with TRBD1 matching over 8 bases. Germline loops: CDR1 LNHNV, CDR2 YYDKDF (reference sequence). Trimming at V came to 2 bases and at J to 7 bases, leaving 3 bases not matched to a gene. CDR3 size: 14 residues. The CDR3 spells CATSRMDRVEKLFF. The CDR3 DNA reads as TGTGCCACCAGCAGAATGGACAGGGTTGAAAAACTGTTTTTT.

There are a few counts of this clonotype. V usage is TRBV7-2 and J usage is TRBJ1-2, with unresolved D. This CDR3 has 15 residues. V was clipped by 4 bases and J by 8 bases, with 20 bases between them. Germline V gene sequence: CDR1 SGHTA, CDR2 FQGNSA. CDR3: CASSSSGVPREGYTF. CDR3 sequence (DNA): TGTGCCAGCAGCTCGTCCGGGGTACCAAGGGAAGGCTACACCTTC.